This entry is about one T cell receptor beta chain. The data were taken from a study of a mutant IDH1 vaccine in newly diagnosed glioma. Time point here: baseline, week 1 (first vaccination visit). Treatment: pre-vaccination baseline after standard-of-care therapy. Assay: immunoSEQ multiplex PCR; the TCRdb copy retains only in-frame clones and omits some. The profile covers tens of thousands of clones, with about four fifths appearing a single time and 7% to 9% taken by the ten largest. This specimen was PBMCs, taken from a glioma patient treated with radiotherapy, temozolomide or both. The TCR originated in a woman aged 45-60 years with glioma.

The CDR3 nucleotides are TGCGCCAGCAGTGCAGGGGCGAACACTGAAGCTTTCTTT. It specifies CASSAGANTEAFF. V and J are TRBV10-2 and TRBJ1-1; possibly TRBD1 for D (6 bases). V dropped 4 bases and J dropped 1 base, with 7 bases sitting between them. CDR1 WSHSY and CDR2 SAAADI come from the germline V gene. CDR3 length equals 13 residues.